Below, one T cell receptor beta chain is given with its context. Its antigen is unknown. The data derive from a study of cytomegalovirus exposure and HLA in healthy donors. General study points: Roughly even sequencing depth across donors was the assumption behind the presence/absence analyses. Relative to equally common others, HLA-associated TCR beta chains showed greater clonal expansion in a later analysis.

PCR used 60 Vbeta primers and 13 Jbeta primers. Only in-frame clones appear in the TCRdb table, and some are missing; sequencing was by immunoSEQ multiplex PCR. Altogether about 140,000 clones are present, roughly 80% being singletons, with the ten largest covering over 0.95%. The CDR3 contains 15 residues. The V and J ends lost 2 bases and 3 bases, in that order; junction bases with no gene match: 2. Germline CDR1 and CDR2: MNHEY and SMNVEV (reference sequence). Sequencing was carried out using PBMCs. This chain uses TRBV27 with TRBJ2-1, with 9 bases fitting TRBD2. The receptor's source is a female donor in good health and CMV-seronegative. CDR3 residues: CASSLASGVYNEQFF. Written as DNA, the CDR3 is TGTGCCAGCAGTTTAGCTAGCGGGGTCTACAATGAGCAGTTCTTC.